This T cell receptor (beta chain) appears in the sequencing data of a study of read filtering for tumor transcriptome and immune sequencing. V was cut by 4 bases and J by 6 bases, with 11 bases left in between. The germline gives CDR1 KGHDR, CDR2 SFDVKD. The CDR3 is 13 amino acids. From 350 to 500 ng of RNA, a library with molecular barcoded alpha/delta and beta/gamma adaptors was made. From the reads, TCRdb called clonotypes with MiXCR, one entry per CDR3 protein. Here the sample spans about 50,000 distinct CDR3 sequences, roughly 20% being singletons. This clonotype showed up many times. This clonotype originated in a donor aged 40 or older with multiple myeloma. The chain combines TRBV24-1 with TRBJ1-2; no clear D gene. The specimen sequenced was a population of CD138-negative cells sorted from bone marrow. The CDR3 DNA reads TGTGCCACCAGTGACAGAACATCTGATGGCTACACCTTC. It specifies CATSDRTSDGYTF.